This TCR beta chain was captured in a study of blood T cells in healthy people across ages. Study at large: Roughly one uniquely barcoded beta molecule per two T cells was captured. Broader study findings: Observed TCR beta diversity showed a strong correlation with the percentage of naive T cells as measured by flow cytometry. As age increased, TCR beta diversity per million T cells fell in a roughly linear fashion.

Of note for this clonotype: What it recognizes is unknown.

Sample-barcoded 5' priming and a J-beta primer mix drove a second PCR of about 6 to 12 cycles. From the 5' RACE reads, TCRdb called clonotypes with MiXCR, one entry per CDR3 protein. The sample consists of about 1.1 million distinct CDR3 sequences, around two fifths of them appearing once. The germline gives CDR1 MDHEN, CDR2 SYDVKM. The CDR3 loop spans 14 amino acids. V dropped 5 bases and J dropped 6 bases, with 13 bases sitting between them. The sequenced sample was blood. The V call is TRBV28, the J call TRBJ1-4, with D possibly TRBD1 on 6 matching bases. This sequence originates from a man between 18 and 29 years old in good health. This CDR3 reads CASSRGDIDEKLFF. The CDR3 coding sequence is TGTGCCAGCAGTAGGGGGGACATCGATGAAAAACTGTTTTTT.